This T cell receptor (beta chain) was recorded in a study of T-cell reconstitution after alpha-beta-depleted transplantation in children. Study results and limitations: Newly produced T cells mostly provided counts and TCRbeta diversity after one year, as hyperexpanded clones declined. Where some patients showed high TCRbeta diversity at day 60, it came from recipient T cells and thymic progenitors that had survived. The origin of alpha-beta T cells about two months after transplant was reportedly several hundred expanded graft clones.

This clonotype turned up a few times. Its antigen remains unknown. A library of TCRbeta sequences, prepared with unique molecular identifiers, was generated. TCRdb re-called the PCR reads through MiXCR, storing one row per CDR3 protein. Of hundreds of thousands of distinct CDR3 sequences listed, under 20% are singletons. The TCR sequence derives from a male patient aged 2 to 10 who had a stem cell transplant for acute lymphoblastic leukemia, so the T cells may come from the graft donor. Sequences were derived from PBMCs, mostly from graft donor cells, sampled 360 days after TCRalphabeta/CD19-depleted stem cell transplant.

CDR3 nucleotides: TGTGCCAGCAGCTTAGCCGGAAGGAGTGCTCTACAAGAGACCCAGTACTTC. Amino acids: CASSLAGRSALQETQYF. The chain is built from TRBV7-2 and TRBJ2-5; no firm D call. CDR3 length equals 17 residues. Germline CDR1 SGHTA, CDR2 FQGNSA. V lost 0 bases and J lost 2, with 16 bases in between. Looking up the rest from reference TRBV7-2 and TRBJ2-5 gives the full variable domain: GAGVSQSPSNKVTEKGKDVELRCDPISGHTALYWYRQSLGQGLEFLIYFQGNSAPDKSGLPSDRFSAERTGGSVSTLTIQRTQQEDSAVYLCASSLAGRSALQETQYFGPGTRLLVL.